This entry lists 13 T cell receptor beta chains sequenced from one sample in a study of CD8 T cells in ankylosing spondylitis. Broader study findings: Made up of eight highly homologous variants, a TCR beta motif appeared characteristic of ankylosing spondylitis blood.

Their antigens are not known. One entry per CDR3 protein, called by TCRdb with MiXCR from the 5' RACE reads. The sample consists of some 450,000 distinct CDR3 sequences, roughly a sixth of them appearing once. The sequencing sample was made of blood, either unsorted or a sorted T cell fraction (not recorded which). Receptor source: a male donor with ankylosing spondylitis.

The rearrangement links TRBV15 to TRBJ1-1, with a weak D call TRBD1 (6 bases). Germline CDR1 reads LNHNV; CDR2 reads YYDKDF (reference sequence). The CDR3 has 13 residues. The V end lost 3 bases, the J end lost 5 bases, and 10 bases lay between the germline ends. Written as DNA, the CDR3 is TGTGCCACCAGCAGGGAGGGGGTGACTGAAGCTTTCTTT. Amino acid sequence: CATSREGVTEAFF.

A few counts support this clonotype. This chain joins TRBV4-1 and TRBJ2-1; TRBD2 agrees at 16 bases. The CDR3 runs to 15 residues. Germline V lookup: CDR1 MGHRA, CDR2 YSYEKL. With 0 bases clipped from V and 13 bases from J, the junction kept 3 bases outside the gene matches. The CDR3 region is CASSQEGTSGGAQFF. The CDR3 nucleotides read TGCGCCAGCAGCCAAGAAGGGACTAGCGGGGGGGCTCAGTTCTTC.

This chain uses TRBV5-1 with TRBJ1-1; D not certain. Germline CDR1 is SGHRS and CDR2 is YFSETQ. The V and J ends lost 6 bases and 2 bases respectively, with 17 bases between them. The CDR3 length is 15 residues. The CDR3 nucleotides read TGCGCCAGCACCCTAACCAATTTCGGAAACACTGAAGCTTTCTTT. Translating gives CASTLTNFGNTEAFF.

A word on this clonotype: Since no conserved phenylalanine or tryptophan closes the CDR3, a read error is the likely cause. CDR3 residues: CASSLLGSRSGKLFL. CDR3 bases: TGCGCCAGCAGCTTGTTGGGTTCTCGGAGTGGAAAACTGTTTCTT. V and J are TRBV5-1 and TRBJ1-4; D not certain. The CDR3 runs to 15 residues. Germline CDR1 is SGHRS and CDR2 is YFSETQ. With 1 base removed from V and 10 bases from J, the gap between germline ends came to 17 bases.

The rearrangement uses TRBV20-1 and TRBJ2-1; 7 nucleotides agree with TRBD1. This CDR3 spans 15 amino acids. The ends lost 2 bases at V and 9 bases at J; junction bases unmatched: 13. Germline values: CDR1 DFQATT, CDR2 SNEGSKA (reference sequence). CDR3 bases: TGCAGTGCTAGAAATGGACAGGCCTCAGGGGGTGAGCAGTTCTTC. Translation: CSARNGQASGGEQFF.

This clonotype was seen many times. CDR3 sequence reads: CASTRGNEQFF. CDR3 bases: TGTGCCAGCACCCGGGGGAATGAGCAGTTCTTC. The V and J genes are TRBV6-5 and TRBJ2-1; maybe TRBD2 (6 bases). V lost 7 bases and J lost 7, with 8 bases in between. Germline assignment: CDR1 MNHEY and CDR2 SVGAGI. The CDR3 is made up of 11 amino acids.

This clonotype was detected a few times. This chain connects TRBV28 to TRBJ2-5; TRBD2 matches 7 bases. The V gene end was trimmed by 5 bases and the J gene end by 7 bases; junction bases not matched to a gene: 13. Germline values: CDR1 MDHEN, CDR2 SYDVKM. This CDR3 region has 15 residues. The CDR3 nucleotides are TGTGCCAGCAGTCTACCCCGGACTAGACCAGGGACCCAGTACTTC. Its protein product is CASSLPRTRPGTQYF.

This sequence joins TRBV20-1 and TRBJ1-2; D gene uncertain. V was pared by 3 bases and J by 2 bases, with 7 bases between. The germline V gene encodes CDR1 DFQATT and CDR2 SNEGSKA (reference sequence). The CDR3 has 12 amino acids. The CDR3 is CSASVWNYGYTF. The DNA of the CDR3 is TGCAGTGCTAGTGTCTGGAACTATGGCTACACCTTC.

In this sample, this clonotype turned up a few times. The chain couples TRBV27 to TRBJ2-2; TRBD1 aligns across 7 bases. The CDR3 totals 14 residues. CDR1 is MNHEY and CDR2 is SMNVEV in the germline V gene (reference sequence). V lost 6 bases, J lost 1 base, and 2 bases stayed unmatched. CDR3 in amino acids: CASRTGWNTGELFF. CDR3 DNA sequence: TGTGCCAGCAGGACAGGGTGGAACACCGGGGAGCTGTTTTTT.

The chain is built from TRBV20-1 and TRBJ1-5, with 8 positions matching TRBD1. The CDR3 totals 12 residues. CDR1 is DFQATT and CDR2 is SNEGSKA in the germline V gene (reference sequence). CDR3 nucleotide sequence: TGCAGCTCGACAGGGGCCAATCAGCCCCAGCATTTT. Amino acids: CSSTGANQPQHF.

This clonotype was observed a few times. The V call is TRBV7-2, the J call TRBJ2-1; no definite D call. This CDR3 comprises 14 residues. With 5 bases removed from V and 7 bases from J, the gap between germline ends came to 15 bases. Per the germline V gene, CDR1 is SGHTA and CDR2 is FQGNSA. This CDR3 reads CASSPGVRRNEQFF. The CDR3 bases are TGTGCCAGCAGCCCCGGAGTGAGAAGGAATGAGCAGTTCTTC.

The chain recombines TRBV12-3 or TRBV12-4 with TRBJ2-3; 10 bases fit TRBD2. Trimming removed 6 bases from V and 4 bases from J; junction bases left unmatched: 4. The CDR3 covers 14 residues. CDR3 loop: CASRAGLAADTQYF. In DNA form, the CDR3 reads TGTGCCAGCAGGGCCGGACTAGCGGCAGATACGCAGTATTTT.

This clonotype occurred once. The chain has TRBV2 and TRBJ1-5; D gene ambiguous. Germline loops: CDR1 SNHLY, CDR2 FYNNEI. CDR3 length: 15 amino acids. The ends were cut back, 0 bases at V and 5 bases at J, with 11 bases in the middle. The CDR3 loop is CASSEALRGYQPQHF. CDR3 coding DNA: TGTGCCAGCAGTGAAGCGCTTCGAGGGTATCAGCCCCAGCATTTT.